These 20 T cell receptor beta chains came from one sample sequenced in a study of T cells in Graves' hyperthyroidism and ophthalmopathy. The source material, RNA transcripts, was used to amplify TCR beta CDR3 regions. During a first-round RT-PCR of the TCR CDR3, the HTBI primer set was used. TCRdb analysed the multiplex PCR reads with MiXCR anew, one entry per CDR3 protein. The sample carries about 610,000 distinct CDR3 sequences, just over 45% recorded once. Sequenced sample: peripheral blood or thyroid tissue (not recorded which). The receptors were sampled from a woman aged 18-30 years with Graves' hyperthyroidism.

Note on this clonotype: One end of the junction is discordant with germline, which a read error may explain. This rearrangement joins TRBV7-9 to TRBJ2-2; D is ambiguous. The CDR3 has 15 residues. Per the germline V gene, CDR1 is SEHNR and CDR2 is FQNEAQ (reference sequence). In DNA, the CDR3 is TGCGCCAGCAGCCAAGACCCCCTGAACACCGGGGAGCTGTTTTTT. Protein: CASSQDPLNTGELFF.

The rearrangement links TRBV19 to TRBJ2-6; TRBD1 matches 7 bases. Trimming cost V 3 bases and J 0 bases; bases outside gene matches: 2. Germline values: CDR1 LNHDA, CDR2 SQIVND (reference sequence). The CDR3 runs to 16 residues. This chain's CDR3 is CASSIRDSSGANVLTF. In DNA, the CDR3 is TGTGCCAGTAGTATCCGGGACAGCTCTGGGGCCAACGTCCTGACTTTC.

Many counts were recorded for this clonotype. The chain links TRBV11-3 to TRBJ2-7; 8 bases are a match to TRBD1. The germline V gene encodes CDR1 SGHNT and CDR2 YENEEA. The CDR3 contains 13 residues. V shed 8 bases and J 2 bases; nucleotides not matched to a gene: 5. In nucleotides, the CDR3 is TGTGCCAGCGGAAAGACAGGGGCCTACGAGCAGTACTTC. As protein: CASGKTGAYEQYF.

In the case of this clonotype: Given the absence of the conserved phenylalanine or tryptophan at the CDR3 end, a read error is likely. This chain links TRBV24-1 with TRBJ1-1; weak D call: TRBD1 (5 bases). This CDR3 has 15 amino acids. V lost 4 bases and J 5 bases, leaving 16 bases between the germline ends. Per germline, CDR1 KGHDR and CDR2 SFDVKD. The CDR3 region is CATSDRRRGGTEAFL. CDR3 nucleotide sequence: TGTGCCACCAGTGACCGTCGACGGGGCGGTACTGAAGCTTTCCTT.

This rearrangement joins TRBV2 to TRBJ1-3; 10 bases match TRBD1. The V gene end was trimmed by 7 bases and the J gene end by 2 bases; junction bases not matched to a gene: 5. The V gene's germline CDR1 is SNHLY and CDR2 FYNNEI. The CDR3 has 15 amino acids. Here the CDR3 DNA reads TGTGCCAGCACTGCCGGGACAGGGGCTGGAAACACCATATATTTT. Translated: CASTAGTGAGNTIYF. Together with reference TRBV2 and TRBJ1-3, the CDR3 gives the full variable domain: EPEVTQTPSHQVTQMGQEVILRCVPISNHLYFYWYRQILGQKVEFLVSFYNNEISEKSEIFDDQFSVERPDGSNFTLKIRSTKLEDSAMYFCASTAGTGAGNTIYFGEGSWLTVV.

The V gene is TRBV7-9, the J gene TRBJ2-7; D unresolved. CDR1 and CDR2 (germline): SEHNR, FQNEAQ (reference sequence). Trimming took 5 bases from V and 3 from J, leaving 11 bases between them. The CDR3 spans 13 residues. This CDR3 reads CASSAGYGYEQYF. The CDR3 region has the DNA TGTGCCAGCAGCGCCGGCTATGGCTACGAGCAGTACTTC.

The sample holds many counts of this clonotype. The J gene is TRBJ1-1, the V gene TRBV10-3; no firm D call. Looked up from germline, CDR1 is ENHRY and CDR2 is SYGVKD. Trimming took off 5 bases at V and 1 base at J, with 11 bases between the two ends. This CDR3 is built from 14 residues. The CDR3 nucleotides are TGTGCCATCAGTCCGCGAGAAGAGAACACTGAAGCTTTCTTT. It codes for CAISPREENTEAFF.

On this clonotype itself: A single base separates this from a much larger clone, so it may be a read error. The chain employs TRBV7-6 and TRBJ2-2; D is uncertain. V was cut by 5 bases and J by 6 bases, with 10 bases left in between. Germline V gene lookup returns CDR1 SGHVS and CDR2 FNYEAQ. This CDR3 has 13 residues. CDR3 residues: CASSNQVAGELFF. CDR3 DNA: TGTGCCAGCAGCAACCAGGTTGCCGGGGAGCTGTTTTTT.

V usage is TRBV6-6 and J usage is TRBJ2-5, with D perhaps matching TRBD1 (6 bases). The CDR3 loop spans 16 amino acids. The V gene lost 0 bases and the J gene lost 4 bases, with 15 bases spanning the gap. CDR1 and CDR2 from the germline V gene are MNHNY and SVGAGI (reference sequence). CDR3 loop: CASSYSTLRGGETQYF. CDR3 nucleotides: TGTGCCAGCAGTTACTCTACCCTCAGGGGCGGAGAGACCCAGTACTTC.

In this sample, this clonotype turned up once. The rearrangement joins TRBV25-1 to TRBJ1-2; 9 bases are shared with TRBD1. The CDR3 runs 17 residues. In germline, CDR1 is MGHDK, CDR2 SYGVNS. Trimming cost V 0 bases and J 5 bases; bases outside gene matches: 10. The chain's CDR3 is CASSEYPQGAGGYGYTF. The CDR3 bases are TGTGCCAGCAGTGAATATCCACAGGGGGCTGGTGGGTATGGCTACACCTTC.

This clonotype was detected a few times. V usage is TRBV19 and J usage is TRBJ2-7; 7 bases map to TRBD1. The CDR3 has 15 residues. V lost 4 bases to trimming and J lost 3 bases; unmatched junction nucleotides: 9. CDR1 and CDR2 (germline): LNHDA, SQIVND (reference sequence). CDR3 nucleotide sequence: TGTGCCAGTAGTAACCGGGACAGATGGGGCTACGAGCAGTACTTC. Its translation is CASSNRDRWGYEQYF.

As for this clonotype: Because the CDR3 is missing its conserved closing phenylalanine or tryptophan, this is likely a read error. The DNA is left out, because the CDR3 cannot be placed on it with certainty; the CDR3 is given as TCRdb lists it. The J gene is TRBJ1-5, the V gene TRBV2; whether TRBD1, the table's D call, matches the DNA was not checked. 18 amino acids form the CDR3, both terminal residues included. Germline CDR1 SNHLY, CDR2 FYNNEI. The CDR3 reads CASSLDRGVGYSNQPRPR.

In its sample, this clonotype was seen once. The chain uses TRBV19 and TRBJ1-2; no firm D call. Germline CDR1 is LNHDA and CDR2 is SQIVND (reference sequence). The V end was cut by 8 bases, the J end by 4 bases, with 14 bases between. The CDR3 runs 13 residues. The CDR3 nucleotides read TGTGCCAGTGGCAGGAGTACCGGCTATGGCTACACCTTC. This translates into CASGRSTGYGYTF.

At least ten counts were recorded for this clonotype. This chain links TRBV24-1 with TRBJ2-5; 7 bases agree with TRBD1. This CDR3 has 14 residues. With V trimmed by 4 bases and J by 5 bases, 6 bases remained unmatched. Germline-derived CDR1 and CDR2 are KGHDR and SFDVKD. This chain's CDR3 is CATSDVQGSETQYF. DNA of the CDR3: TGTGCCACCAGTGACGTACAGGGGTCGGAGACCCAGTACTTC.

This clonotype occurred once. The rearrangement links TRBV15 to TRBJ1-1; 9 bases agree with TRBD1. Trimming at V came to 3 bases and at J to 11 bases, leaving 10 bases not matched to a gene. Germline CDR1 LNHNV, CDR2 YYDKDF (reference sequence). CDR3 length: 14 residues. The CDR3 protein is CATSSSPPDRGAFF. CDR3 nucleotide sequence: TGTGCCACCAGCAGTTCCCCCCCGGACAGGGGCGCTTTCTTT.

This clonotype was observed many times. The chain recombines TRBV4-1 with TRBJ2-7, with D hard to call. Germline CDR1 and CDR2: MGHRA and YSYEKL. V was cut by 0 bases and J by 0 bases, with 6 bases left in between. This CDR3 is 14 amino acids long. The DNA for the CDR3 is TGCGCCAGCAGCCAAGATGTGAGCTCCTACGAGCAGTACTTC. It codes for CASSQDVSSYEQYF.

This clonotype was picked up many times. This rearrangement joins TRBV4-1 to TRBJ2-7; 8 bases are shared with TRBD2. V lost 1 base and J lost 2; bases outside the gene matches: 4. The V gene's germline CDR1 is MGHRA and CDR2 YSYEKL. The CDR3 contains 15 residues. The DNA of the CDR3 is TGCGCCAGCAGCCAAGCCATAGCGGGGACCTACGAGCAGTACTTC. This codes for CASSQAIAGTYEQYF.

This clonotype was seen repeatedly, ten times or more. CDR3 sequence: CASTKMGPDSANYGYTF. In nucleotides, the CDR3 is TGTGCCAGCACAAAAATGGGGCCGGACAGCGCTAACTATGGCTACACCTTC. This chain uses TRBV2 with TRBJ1-2; D might be TRBD1 (6 bases). Germline V lookup: CDR1 SNHLY, CDR2 FYNNEI. This CDR3 is 17 amino acids long. Between the trimmed V and J ends, which lost 7 bases and 0 bases, there was a span of 21 bases.

This clonotype was seen a few times. Relative to the germline gene, one junction end is altered; a read error may explain this. The chain links TRBV12-3 or TRBV12-4 to TRBJ1-1; D possibly corresponds to TRBD1 (5 bases). There are 14 residues in the CDR3. Written as DNA, the CDR3 is TGTGCTAGCAGTAACTCCGGGACTAGCAATGAGCAGTTCTTT. Translating it yields CASSNSGTSNEQFF.

A few counts support this clonotype. CDR3 nucleotides: TGTGCCAGCAGTTACGGGGTCACCGGGGAGCTGTTTTTT. It codes for CASSYGVTGELFF. The chain links TRBV27 to TRBJ2-2; tentative D call: TRBD2 (5 bases). V was cut by 4 bases and J by 4 bases, with 7 bases left in between. The CDR3 length is 13 residues. CDR1 is MNHEY, CDR2 SMNVEV, per germline (reference sequence).